The 32 T cell receptor beta chains in this list originate from one sample, sequenced in a study of glioma-infiltrating T cells. TCR alpha and beta CDR3 regions were amplified from RNA using iRepertoire nested multiplex PCR. TCRdb called the multiplex PCR reads again in MiXCR, with one record for every CDR3 protein. This table has some 180,000 distinct CDR3 sequences, 32% appearing once. Material: glioma tissue, nonneoplastic brain tissue, or PBMCs (not recorded which). These receptors all come from a human donor with low-grade glioma or glioblastoma, undergoing nonglioma brain surgery, or in good health (not recorded which).

This clonotype was detected many times. This chain links TRBV20-1 with TRBJ2-1; D may be TRBD2 (6 bases). V was trimmed by 2 bases and J by 2 bases, leaving 22 bases between them. Germline assignment: CDR1 DFQATT and CDR2 SNEGSKA (reference sequence). The CDR3 is made up of 18 amino acids. The DNA for the CDR3 is TGCAGTGCTAGACGGCCTCCTAGCGCCGTTAAGCCCTACAATGAGCAGTTCTTC. It yields the protein CSARRPPSAVKPYNEQFF.

This clonotype was observed many times. The V call is TRBV6-1, the J call TRBJ1-1; D is uncertain. The germline CDR1 and CDR2 sequences are MNHNS and SASEGT. The CDR3 is 16 residues long. The germline V and J ends were trimmed by 5 bases and 1 base, with 17 bases remaining between them. CDR3 sequence reads: CASSSPSRMANTEAFF. The CDR3 region has the DNA TGTGCCAGCAGTTCTCCCTCGAGGATGGCGAACACTGAAGCTTTCTTT.

The table lists this clonotype with a few counts. The chain has TRBV12-3 or TRBV12-4 and TRBJ2-1; TRBD2 might be the D (6 bases). V was trimmed by 7 bases and J by 5 bases, leaving 12 bases between them. This CDR3 has 13 amino acids. DNA for the CDR3: TGTGCCAGCAAGGAGGGGTCTAACAATGAGCAGTTCTTC. Protein sequence: CASKEGSNNEQFF.

This clonotype occurred many times. The chain uses TRBV12-3 or TRBV12-4 and TRBJ1-1; D remains unclear. V was trimmed by 0 bases and J by 0 bases, leaving 8 bases between them. The CDR3 runs to 15 residues. For the CDR3, the DNA is TGTGCCAGCAGTTTAGCTCGGTGGGTGAACACTGAAGCTTTCTTT. Amino acid sequence: CASSLARWVNTEAFF.

This rearrangement joins TRBV5-5 to TRBJ2-3; a possible D gene is TRBD2 (5 bases). The CDR3 is made up of 14 amino acids. Germline loops: CDR1 SGHKS, CDR2 YYEKEE (reference sequence). V was clipped by 4 bases and J by 5 bases, with 14 bases between them. The CDR3 bases are TGTGCCAGCAGCCCTCGCAGCGGAGGAGATACGCAGTATTTT. Residues: CASSPRSGGDTQYF.

This clonotype was counted many times. The rearrangement joins TRBV7-3 to TRBJ1-2; no clear D. The CDR3 is made up of 15 amino acids. The germline V gene encodes CDR1 SGHTA and CDR2 FQGTGA. Trimming pared 5 bases from V and 4 bases from J, leaving 17 bases between. The CDR3 loop reads CASSPGLRSGYGYTF. As DNA, the CDR3 is TGTGCCAGCAGCCCCGGCCTGAGAAGTGGCTATGGCTACACCTTC.

The chain couples TRBV29-1 to TRBJ1-5, with a weak D call TRBD1 (6 bases). The CDR3 is 13 residues long. Germline V gene sequence: CDR1 SQVTM, CDR2 ANQGSEA. Trimming stripped 4 bases from V and 3 bases from J, with 10 bases between. The CDR3 sequence is CSVVWGHNQPQHF. Here the CDR3 DNA reads TGCAGCGTTGTTTGGGGGCACAATCAGCCCCAGCATTTT.

In the case of this clonotype: Possible read error: a much larger clone is one base away. The J gene is TRBJ2-2, the V gene TRBV5-4; D possibly corresponds to TRBD2 (5 bases). This CDR3 contains 13 residues. Per the germline V gene, CDR1 is SGHNT and CDR2 is YYREEE (reference sequence). The DNA for the CDR3 is TGTGCCAGCAGCCAATTAAACACCGGGGAGCTGCTTTTT. Protein: CASSQLNTGELLF.

This clonotype was detected ten times or more. This chain uses TRBV28 with TRBJ1-2; TRBD1 might be the D (5 bases). Between the trimmed V and J ends, which lost 6 bases and 2 bases, there was a span of 16 bases. This CDR3 region has 15 residues. Per germline, CDR1 MDHEN and CDR2 SYDVKM. The CDR3 here is CASRRAGQQNYGYTF. The CDR3 DNA reads as TGTGCCAGCAGGCGGGCGGGGCAGCAGAACTATGGCTACACCTTC.

This clonotype has a count of ten or more. The chain is built from TRBV19 and TRBJ1-4; no reliable D call. CDR1 and CDR2 (germline): LNHDA, SQIVND (reference sequence). The V and J ends lost 2 bases and 8 bases respectively, with 9 bases between them. The CDR3 sequence is 13 residues long. CDR3 in amino acids: CASSINDGEKLFF. CDR3 coding DNA: TGTGCCAGTAGTATAAACGACGGGGAAAAACTGTTTTTT.

Comments on this clonotype: A much larger clonotype is one base distant, so this may be a read error. The chain recombines TRBV19 with TRBJ1-2; D possibly corresponds to TRBD1 (5 bases). CDR3 length: 12 residues. The germline V gene encodes CDR1 LNHDA and CDR2 SQIVND (reference sequence). The V gene lost 10 bases and the J gene lost 4 bases, with 13 bases spanning the gap. CDR3 in amino acids: CAITTGLYGYTF. The CDR3, as DNA: TGTGCCATTACTACAGGACTCTATGGCTACACCTTC. The entire variable domain, with the rest obtained from reference TRBV19 and TRBJ1-2, is as follows: DGGITQSPKYLFRKEGQNVTLSCEQNLNHDAMYWYRQDPGQGLRLIYYSQIVNDFQKGDIAEGYSVSREKKESFPLTVTSAQKNPTAFYLCAITTGLYGYTFGSGTRLTVV.

At least ten counts were recorded for this clonotype. This chain joins TRBV12-3 or TRBV12-4 and TRBJ2-7, with D unresolved. This CDR3 region has 12 residues. The V gene lost 3 bases and the J gene lost 7 bases, with 10 bases spanning the gap. The chain's CDR3 is CASSFPLGEQYF. For the CDR3, the DNA is TGTGCCAGCAGTTTTCCGTTAGGGGAGCAGTACTTC.

The chain recombines TRBV9 with TRBJ2-3; D is uncertain. Trimming took off 1 base at V and 6 bases at J, with 12 bases between the two ends. Per the germline V gene, CDR1 is SGDLS and CDR2 is YYNGEE. CDR3 length equals 14 residues. The CDR3 DNA follows: TGTGCCAGCAGCGTACCACCGCTCTTGGATACGCAGTATTTT. Protein product: CASSVPPLLDTQYF.

J is TRBJ2-7 and V is TRBV25-1, with D tentatively TRBD2 (5 bases). The ends were cut back, 6 bases at V and 3 bases at J, with 12 bases in the middle. Per the germline V gene, CDR1 is MGHDK and CDR2 is SYGVNS. The CDR3 loop spans 13 amino acids. CDR3 DNA sequence: TGTGCCAGCAGACACTCGGGGAGCTACGAGCAGTACTTC. This encodes CASRHSGSYEQYF.

The DNA for the CDR3 is TGCAGTGCTCCCCGGACTAGCGGACAGGGGGTAGATCAGCCCCAGCATTTT. Its protein product is CSAPRTSGQGVDQPQHF. The chain joins TRBV20-1 to TRBJ1-5; 10 bases match TRBD1. V shed 5 bases, J shed 5 bases, and the junction held 15 bases outside the gene matches. The length of the CDR3 is 17 residues. CDR1 and CDR2 from the germline V gene are DFQATT and SNEGSKA (reference sequence).

This clonotype showed up just a few times. The chain uses TRBV5-1 and TRBJ2-7, with D possibly being TRBD2 (5 bases). CDR1 and CDR2 (germline): SGHRS, YFSETQ. The CDR3 totals 13 residues. V was clipped by 4 bases and J by 3 bases, with 11 bases between them. The CDR3 reads CASSRWTDYEQYF. The CDR3 nucleotides are TGCGCCAGCAGCAGGTGGACTGACTACGAGCAGTACTTC.

This clonotype has at least ten counts. V is TRBV28 and J is TRBJ1-2; 8 nucleotides line up with TRBD1. J gave up 3 bases and V 4 bases, and 4 bases lay outside the gene matches. The CDR3 has 14 amino acids. Germline CDR1 is MDHEN and CDR2 is SYDVKM. Here the CDR3 reads CASSSAGQDYGYTF. Written as DNA, the CDR3 is TGTGCCAGCAGTTCCGCGGGACAGGACTATGGCTACACCTTC.

This clonotype was seen a few times. The J gene is TRBJ1-1, the V gene TRBV7-9, with 9 bases identical to TRBD1. Germline values: CDR1 SEHNR, CDR2 FQNEAQ (reference sequence). CDR3 size: 16 residues. The J segment lost 5 bases and the V segment lost 2 bases, leaving 9 bases of the junction unmatched. The CDR3 here is CASSLLTGQGSTEAFF. The DNA for the CDR3 is TGTGCCAGCAGCTTATTGACGGGACAGGGTAGTACTGAAGCTTTCTTT. Combining the CDR3 with reference TRBV7-9 and TRBJ1-1 gives the whole variable domain DTGVSQNPRHKITKRGQNVTFRCDPISEHNRLYWYRQTLGQGPEFLTYFQNEAQLEKSRLLSDRFSAERPKGSFSTLEIQRTEQGDSAMYLCASSLLTGQGSTEAFFGQGTRLTVV.

The rearrangement joins TRBV12-3 or TRBV12-4 to TRBJ1-1; a weak D match, TRBD1 (5 bases). The CDR3 loop spans 13 amino acids. Trimming removed 8 bases at V and 0 bases at J, with 10 bases between. CDR3 in amino acids: CASGSGMNTEAFF. DNA of the CDR3: TGTGCCAGCGGATCAGGGATGAACACTGAAGCTTTCTTT.

About this clonotype: The junction shows a germline mismatch at one end, possibly a read error. The rearrangement joins TRBV7-2 to TRBJ1-1; TRBD1 might be the D (5 bases). The CDR3 length is 15 residues. The germline CDR1 and CDR2 sequences are SGHTA and FQGNSA. The CDR3 DNA is TGTGCCAGCAGCTTATCGGGTGAGCCGGACACTGAAGCTTTGTTT. This translates into CASSLSGEPDTEALF.

This clonotype was observed at least ten times. The chain has TRBV7-3 and TRBJ1-1; D gene ambiguous. This CDR3 comprises 13 residues. Germline V gives CDR1 SGHTA, CDR2 FQGTGA. Trimming left V 1 base short and J 8 bases short, with 11 bases between. CDR3 DNA sequence: TGTGCCAGCAGCTTAATGGGTGCGCAGGAAGCTTTCTTT. This translates into CASSLMGAQEAFF.

This clonotype was counted a few times. This could be a read error, since a much larger clone is one nucleotide away. V is TRBV20-1 and J is TRBJ2-7, with a tentative D call TRBD2 (5 bases). Germline lookup yields CDR1 DFQATT and CDR2 SNEGSKA (reference sequence). This CDR3 region has 16 residues. The DNA of the CDR3 is TGCAGTACTAGAGATCAACGAGGGAGCTACCCCTACGAGCAGTACTTC. It translates to CSTRDQRGSYPYEQYF.

The chain links TRBV6-2 or TRBV6-3 to TRBJ1-1; 8 positions agree with TRBD1. The CDR3 contains 13 residues. CDR1 and CDR2 (germline): MNHEY, SVGEGT. The trim removed 11 bases at V and 8 bases at J, leaving 13 bases unmatched. The CDR3 reads CAGRDRHDGEAFF. The DNA of the CDR3 is TGTGCCGGCCGGGACAGGCACGACGGCGAAGCTTTCTTT.

This clonotype was seen many times. The gene calls are TRBV28 and TRBJ2-6; D is possibly TRBD1 or TRBD2 (6 bases each). The CDR3 spans 15 residues. Trimming pared 10 bases from V and 1 base from J, leaving 14 bases between. CDR1 is MDHEN, CDR2 SYDVKM, per germline. CDR3 sequence reads: CAIKGGSSGANVLTF. The CDR3 DNA follows: TGTGCCATCAAGGGGGGCTCTTCTGGGGCCAACGTCCTGACTTTC.

The chain couples TRBV28 to TRBJ2-7; D is possibly TRBD2 (7 bases). In germline, CDR1 is MDHEN, CDR2 SYDVKM. The V and J ends lost 7 bases and 5 bases respectively, with 15 bases between them. The length of the CDR3 is 13 residues. The CDR3 DNA reads as TGTGCCAGCAAGGGGGAGGGATACAACGAGCAGTACTTC. Its protein is CASKGEGYNEQYF.

With regard to this clonotype: A much larger clone differs by one base, so this may be a read error. Lacking the conserved final phenylalanine or tryptophan, this CDR3 likely reflects a read error. This chain uses TRBV6-2 or TRBV6-3 with TRBJ2-7; 7 bases are a match to TRBD1. The germline CDR1 and CDR2 sequences are MNHEY and SVGEGT. V shed 5 bases and J 7 bases; nucleotides not matched to a gene: 14. The CDR3 has 15 amino acids. CDR3 amino acids: CASSELGQWIREQYL. The CDR3 DNA reads as TGTGCCAGCAGTGAACTGGGACAGTGGATAAGGGAGCAGTACCTC.

This clonotype was picked up many times. The chain joins TRBV25-1 to TRBJ2-1; D is ambiguous. The CDR3 runs 12 residues. The germline V gene has CDR1 MGHDK and CDR2 SYGVNS. The V end was cut by 3 bases, the J end by 7 bases, with 7 bases between. Here the CDR3 reads CASSEGGNEQFF. The CDR3 DNA follows: TGTGCCAGCAGTGAGGGTGGGAATGAGCAGTTCTTC. Supplemented by reference TRBV25-1 and TRBJ2-1, the full variable domain reads EADIYQTPRYLVIGTGKKITLECSQTMGHDKMYWYQQDPGMELHLIHYSYGVNSTEKGDLSSESTVSRIRTEHFPLTLESARPSHTSQYLCASSEGGNEQFFGPGTRLTVL.

This clonotype was detected ten times or more. CDR3 amino acids: CASSLMLEQYNEQFF. The CDR3 DNA is TGTGCCAGCAGCTTAATGTTAGAGCAGTACAATGAGCAGTTCTTC. The V call is TRBV7-2, the J call TRBJ2-1; D unresolved. Germline values: CDR1 SGHTA, CDR2 FQGNSA. The CDR3 spans 15 residues. Trimming pared 2 bases from V and 4 bases from J, leaving 12 bases between.

The rearrangement joins TRBV6-1 to TRBJ2-3; 14 bases line up with TRBD2. Germline CDR1 is MNHNS and CDR2 is SASEGT. The CDR3 contains 17 residues. V lost 11 bases and J lost 0; bases outside the gene matches: 10. In nucleotides, the CDR3 is TGTGCCTCGACTAGCGGGAGGGAGAGGGCTAGCACAGATACGCAGTATTTT. It codes for CASTSGRERASTDTQYF.

This clonotype was found many times. CDR3 coding DNA: TGTGCCATAGGTTGGGTCAGGACTAGCGGAAACGTGGCGCAGTTCTTC. This codes for CAIGWVRTSGNVAQFF. The chain employs TRBV7-8 and TRBJ2-1; 10 positions match TRBD2. After removal of 10 bases from V and 12 bases from J, the junction contained 21 bases not matched to a gene. CDR3 length: 16 residues. Per germline, CDR1 SGHVS and CDR2 FQNEAQ.

Notes on this clonotype: Just one base apart from a much larger clone, this may be a read error. The chain employs TRBV24-1 and TRBJ2-5; 8 nucleotides line up with TRBD1. The CDR3 sequence is 16 residues long. The germline CDR1 and CDR2 sequences are KGHDR and SFDVKD. CDR3 nucleotides: TGTGCCACCAGTGATTCGGACAGGGTGGGCTGGGAGACCCAGTGCTTC. Protein sequence: CATSDSDRVGWETQCF.

This clonotype was seen many times. The chain is built from TRBV15 and TRBJ2-1; 11 bases are shared with TRBD2. This CDR3 is built from 18 residues. Germline V gene sequence: CDR1 LNHNV, CDR2 YYDKDF (reference sequence). The J segment lost 4 bases and the V segment lost 1 base, leaving 9 bases of the junction unmatched. CDR3 nucleotide sequence: TGTGCCACCAGCAGAGCCTCTTTGCGACTAGCGGGGTACAATGAGCAGTTCTTC. As protein: CATSRASLRLAGYNEQFF.